The T cell receptor beta chain under discussion was sequenced for a study of vaccination effects on CD4 cells after COVID-19. On this clone itself: The antigen remains undetermined.

With the ViraFEST assay, the study expanded antigen-specific CD4+ T cells using viral peptide pools, then sequenced them. CD4+ T cells were isolated after nine to ten days of culture. None of these healthy vaccinees had been infected with SARS-CoV-2 before vaccination. Produced via immunoSEQ multiplex PCR; TCRdb's table is partial and in-frame only. The sample lists roughly 35,000 clones; about three fifths were seen once. This sample comprised CD4+ T cells from PBMCs cultured with HCoV-OC43 spike peptides, obtained before COVID-19 vaccination. The subset here: HCoV-OC43 spike overlapping peptide pool stimulation. This sequence originates from a human donor who received a COVID-19 vaccine.

The CDR3 coding sequence is TGTGCCAGCAGCCAAGATGTGGGGGGAGATACGCAGTATTTT. It encodes CASSQDVGGDTQYF. This chain connects TRBV4-2 to TRBJ2-3, with a weak D call TRBD2 (6 bases). The germline V and J ends were trimmed by 0 bases and 5 bases, with 9 bases remaining between them. Germline V gene lookup returns CDR1 LGHNA and CDR2 YNFKEQ. The CDR3 spans 14 residues.